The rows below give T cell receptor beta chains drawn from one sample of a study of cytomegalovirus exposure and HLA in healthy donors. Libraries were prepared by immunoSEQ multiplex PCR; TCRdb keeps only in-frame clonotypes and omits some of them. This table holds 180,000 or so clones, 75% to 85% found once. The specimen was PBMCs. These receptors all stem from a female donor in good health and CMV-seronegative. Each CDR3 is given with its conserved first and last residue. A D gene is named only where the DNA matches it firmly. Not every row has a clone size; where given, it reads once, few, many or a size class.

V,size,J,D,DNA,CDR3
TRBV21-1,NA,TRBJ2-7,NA,TGTGCCAGCAGCAAAGCGCTCAACAGGGCGGTCTACGAGCAGTACTTC,CASSKALNRAVYEQYF
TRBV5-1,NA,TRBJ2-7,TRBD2,TGCGCCAGCCAGCGGGAAGCGACCTACGAGCAGTACTTC,CASQREATYEQYF
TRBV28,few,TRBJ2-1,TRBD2,TGTGCCAGCAGTTTGTGGACTAGTGACCGACAGTTCTTC,CASSLWTSDRQFF
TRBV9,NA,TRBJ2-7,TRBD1,TGTGCCAGCAGCCTCACTAGGACAGGGAACTACGAGCAGTACTTC,CASSLTRTGNYEQYF
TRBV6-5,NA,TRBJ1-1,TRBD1,TGTGCCAGCAGGTACAGGGGGCGAGGCACTGAAGCTTTCTTT,CASRYRGRGTEAFF
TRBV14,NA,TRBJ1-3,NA,TGTGCCAGCATCACCCAACCCGGGACACATATTGAACGCTCTGGAAACACCATATATTTT,CASITQPGTHIERSGNTIYF
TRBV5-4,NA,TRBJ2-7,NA,TGTGCCAGCAGCCTCTTATCCCTCCCCCACGAGCAGTACTTC,CASSLLSLPHEQYF
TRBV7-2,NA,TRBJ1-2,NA,TGTGCCAGCAGCTTAGGGCAAGAGGCTTACTATGGCTACACCTTC,CASSLGQEAYYGYTF
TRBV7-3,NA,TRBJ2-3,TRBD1,TGTGCCAGCAGCTTAGGCCCAGGGGGAGGCACAGATACGCAGTATTTT,CASSLGPGGGTDTQYF
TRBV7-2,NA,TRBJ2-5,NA,TGTGCCAGCAGCTTAATTGGGCAGATTAAAGAGACCCAGTACTTC,CASSLIGQIKETQYF
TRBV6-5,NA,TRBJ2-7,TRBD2,TGTGCCAGCAGTTACCGAGCGGGACGCAGCTACGAGCAGTACTTC,CASSYRAGRSYEQYF
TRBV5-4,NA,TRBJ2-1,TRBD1,TGTGCCAGCAGCTCCCAATCAGGAGACAGGGGGTTATACAATGAGCAGTTCTTC,CASSSQSGDRGLYNEQFF
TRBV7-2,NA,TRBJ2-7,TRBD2,TGTGCCAGCAGCTTAGGCCCCTCGGCGGGGGGGCCCTACGAGCAGTACTTC,CASSLGPSAGGPYEQYF
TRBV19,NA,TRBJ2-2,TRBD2,TGTGCCAGTAGTATAGTAGGGCTAGCGGGGAACACCGGGGAGCTGTTTTTT,CASSIVGLAGNTGELFF
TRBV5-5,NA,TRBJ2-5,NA,TGTGCCAGCAGCTTTGGTTCGAGAGAGACCCAGTACTTC,CASSFGSRETQYF
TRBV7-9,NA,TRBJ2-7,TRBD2,TGTGCCAGCCCCCCCCCAATCGGGACTAGCGGTTGGGACGAGCAGTACTTC,CASPPPIGTSGWDEQYF
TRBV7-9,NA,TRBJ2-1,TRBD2,TGTGCCAGCAGCCCCCCCCGGGGGGAGGCTGCTGGTGATGAGCAGTTCTTC,CASSPPRGEAAGDEQFF
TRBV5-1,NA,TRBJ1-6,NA,TGCGCCAGCAGCTATAATTTCCAACAGGGTAATTCACCCCTCCACTTT,CASSYNFQQGNSPLHF
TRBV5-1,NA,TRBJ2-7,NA,TGCGCCAGCAGCTCCCACTCCTACGAGCAGTACTTC,CASSSHSYEQYF
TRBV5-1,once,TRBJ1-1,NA,TGCGCCAGCGGTACGGGACAAATGAACACTGAAGCTTTCTTT,CASGTGQMNTEAFF
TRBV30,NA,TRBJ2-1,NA,TGTGCCTGGAGACGGGACTTCTACAATGAACAGTTCTTC,CAWRRDFYNEQFF
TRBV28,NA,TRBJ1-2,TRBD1,TGTGCCAGCAGCGGCGGGACAGGGGACTATGGCTACACCTTC,CASSGGTGDYGYTF
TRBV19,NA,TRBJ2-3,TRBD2,TGTGCCAGTAGTCCGCGGACTAGCGGGGGGTTAGCTAGGAATACGCAGTATTTT,CASSPRTSGGLARNTQYF
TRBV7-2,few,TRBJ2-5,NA,TGTGCCAGCACCCTCGATCAGGGGGGTTCGTCAGAGACCCAGTACTTC,CASTLDQGGSSETQYF
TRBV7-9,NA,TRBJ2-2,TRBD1,TGTGCCAGCATCTTCCGACAGGGGACTAACACCGGGGAGCTGTTTTTT,CASIFRQGTNTGELFF
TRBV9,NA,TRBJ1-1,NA,TGTGCCAGCAGCGCAGTGCCAGGGATTGGTAAAACTGAAGCTTTCTTT,CASSAVPGIGKTEAFF
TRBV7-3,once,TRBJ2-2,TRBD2,TGTGCCAGCAGCATCCGCCCGGGGGGGAATGGGGAGCTGTTTTTT,CASSIRPGGNGELFF
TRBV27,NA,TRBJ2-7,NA,TGTGCCAGCAGTTACCGGGGTCAGCACGAGCAGTACTTC,CASSYRGQHEQYF
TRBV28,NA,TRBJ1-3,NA,TGTGCCAGCAGTTTATGGCAGGGGTTAAGTGGAAACACCATATATTTT,CASSLWQGLSGNTIYF
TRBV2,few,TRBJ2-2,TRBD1,TGTGCCAGTTCGGGACAGGGATTCGCGAACACCGGGGAGCTGTTTTTT,CASSGQGFANTGELFF
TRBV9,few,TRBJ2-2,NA,TGTGCCAGCAGCGTAGGCGTAGTGAACACCGGGGAGCTGTTTTTT,CASSVGVVNTGELFF
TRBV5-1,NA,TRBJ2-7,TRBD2,TGCGCCAGCAACCCCTCCCCCGGGGGGGGCCACTACGAGCAGTACTTC,CASNPSPGGGHYEQYF
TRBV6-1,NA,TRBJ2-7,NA,TGTGCCAGCAAGTGGACAAACGCCTACGAGCAGTACTTC,CASKWTNAYEQYF
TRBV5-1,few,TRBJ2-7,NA,TGCGCCAGCAGCCCAGACGGACACTCCTACGAGCAGTACTTC,CASSPDGHSYEQYF
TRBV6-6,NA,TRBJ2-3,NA,TGTGCCAGCAGTTACTCGGAGGATACGCAGTATTTT,CASSYSEDTQYF
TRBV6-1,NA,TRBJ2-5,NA,TGTGCCAGCAGTGAAGCGGGGGCTAGGAGAGGGTCCCAGTACTTC,CASSEAGARRGSQYF
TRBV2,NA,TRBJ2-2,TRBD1,TGTGCCAGCAGATCGACAGGGAAGGACACCGGGGAGCTGTTTTTT,CASRSTGKDTGELFF